These T cell receptor beta chains were read from a single sample in a study of T cell responses to AZD1222 COVID-19 vaccine. Measured with immunoSEQ multiplex PCR; TCRdb has only the in-frame clones, and not every one. The profile shows about 130,000 clones, roughly 91% of them singletons. Source: peripheral blood, taken on day 0 of MenACWY control vaccination. The receptors come from an adult in good health. Each CDR3 is given with its conserved first and last residue. Fields, in order: V gene, clone size, D gene, J gene, CDR3 protein. The D gene is left open where the match is weak. Clone size is given for some rows only: seen once, a few or many times, or a class if the clone is expanded.

TRBV6-5	.	.	TRBJ1-4	CASSQMPTRGEKLFF
TRBV6-6	once	.	TRBJ2-5	CASSYDRRARKETQYF
TRBV4-2	.	.	TRBJ1-1	CASSQRNTEAFF
TRBV29-1	.	.	TRBJ2-7	CSFGHDSYEQYF
TRBV5-4	.	TRBD1	TRBJ1-6	CASSLVGTDHNSPLHF
TRBV7-9	.	.	TRBJ1-2	CASSLGQGRDGYTF
TRBV28	.	.	TRBJ2-1	CASSVSGGSYNEQFF
TRBV18	.	.	TRBJ2-1	CASSPTDNEQFF
TRBV4-1	.	TRBD1	TRBJ1-4	CASSQDIGTGRNEKLFF
TRBV30	.	.	TRBJ1-5	CAWSLGVQPQHF
TRBV5-6	.	.	TRBJ2-1	CASSSDFNTYNEQFF
TRBV28	.	TRBD1	TRBJ2-3	CASSSTGETDTQYF
TRBV5-4	.	TRBD2	TRBJ2-3	CASSLAGVTDTQYF
TRBV6-6	once	TRBD1	TRBJ1-5	CASTGGTGHNQPQHF
TRBV3-1/TRBV3-2	once	.	TRBJ1-2	CASSHRGGGYTF
TRBV19	.	TRBD1	TRBJ1-5	CASSRDRVQPQHF
TRBV19	.	TRBD2	TRBJ2-1	CASSPASGGLASYNEQFF
TRBV21-1	.	.	TRBJ1-2	CASIHLTGGYTF
TRBV19	once	TRBD2	TRBJ2-1	CASSLLAGWNNEQFF
TRBV6-5	.	.	TRBJ1-6	CASSQPGRPLHF
TRBV5-1	few	.	TRBJ1-1	CASSEELNTEAFF
TRBV18	.	.	TRBJ2-7	CASSPQDRGYEQYF
TRBV7-2	.	TRBD2	TRBJ2-3	CASSRASGGTDTQYF
TRBV27	.	.	TRBJ2-1	CASLKLGEQFF
TRBV7-9	.	.	TRBJ2-5	CASSPMGTQYF
TRBV2	.	TRBD2	TRBJ2-7	CASSERLGLAGVYEQYF
TRBV5-4	.	.	TRBJ1-2	CASSSDNLYGYTF
TRBV25-1	.	TRBD1	TRBJ1-1	CASSDFGQGEAFF
TRBV24-1	.	.	TRBJ2-5	CATSAGFGHQETQYF